This T cell receptor beta chain was retrieved from a study of blood T cell repertoires in COVID-19. Study overall: The samples span acute and convalescent COVID-19 from the United States, Italy and Spain. T cells, B-cell-depleted T cells, or PBMCs provided the cDNA or gDNA that served as material.

Method: immunoSEQ multiplex PCR; TCRdb's copy keeps in-frame clones and lacks some. The sample records under 350,000 clones, more than 75% being singletons. Germline lookup yields CDR1 LNHDA and CDR2 SQIVND (reference sequence). The CDR3 has 14 residues. The V and J ends lost 7 bases and 4 bases, in that order; junction bases with no gene match: 9. Participants spanned ages roughly 18 to 90 years and resided in 20 to 25 US areas. Self-reported history from a screening survey and questionnaire set each donor's cohort. The V gene is TRBV19, the J gene TRBJ1-1, with 7 bases fitting TRBD1. The clonotype originates from a man aged 55 to 70 who had recovered from COVID-19. The sequenced material came from PBMCs or T cells enriched from blood (not recorded which). The CDR3 DNA is TGTGCCAGTATAATGAGGGGGCAGAGCACTGAAGCTTTCTTT. This gives the protein CASIMRGQSTEAFF.